This is a list of T cell receptor beta chains from one sample in a study of blood T cells in healthy people across ages. MiXCR, applied by TCRdb to the 5' RACE reads, yields one record per CDR3 protein. The table has around 1,600,000 distinct CDR3 sequences, roughly 43% seen once; the top ten hold about 4%. The sequenced sample consisted of blood. Receptors were obtained from a woman aged 18-29 years in good health. Both conserved end residues are part of each CDR3. The order of the fields is J gene, V gene, CDR3 protein.

J gene: TRBJ2-7
V gene: TRBV7-2
CDR3 protein: CASSPGVPYEQYF

J gene: TRBJ2-5
V gene: TRBV7-2
CDR3 protein: CASSTGLAVETQYF

J gene: .
V gene: TRBV7-9
CDR3 protein: CASSGVGLAAYNEQYF

J gene: TRBJ2-5
V gene: TRBV29-1
CDR3 protein: CSARTGWNEQYF

J gene: TRBJ2-1
V gene: TRBV28
CDR3 protein: CASRLGGYEQFF

J gene: TRBJ2-2
V gene: TRBV29-1
CDR3 protein: CSVTSGAKGGELFF

J gene: TRBJ1-4
V gene: TRBV6-6
CDR3 protein: CASRAGGGDEKLFF

J gene: TRBJ2-3
V gene: TRBV24-1
CDR3 protein: CATSDPRQGSTDTQYF

J gene: TRBJ2-1
V gene: TRBV9
CDR3 protein: CASGRRGPYNEQFF

J gene: TRBJ1-2
V gene: TRBV13
CDR3 protein: CASSLARQASDGYTF

J gene: TRBJ1-5
V gene: TRBV7-2
CDR3 protein: CASSPGGPDQPQHF

J gene: TRBJ1-1
V gene: TRBV7-9
CDR3 protein: CASTPRNTEAFF

J gene: TRBJ1-4
V gene: TRBV7-9
CDR3 protein: CASSLHGGQEKLFF

J gene: TRBJ1-6
V gene: TRBV6-6
CDR3 protein: CASTTGDGAHNSPLHF

J gene: TRBJ1-2
V gene: TRBV7-2
CDR3 protein: CASSLALLSYGYTF

J gene: TRBJ1-2
V gene: TRBV6-6
CDR3 protein: CASRFTGSYGYTF

J gene: TRBJ2-1
V gene: TRBV21-1
CDR3 protein: CASSIRDTEAYNEQFF

J gene: TRBJ1-5
V gene: TRBV12-3/TRBV12-4
CDR3 protein: CASSTHPSNQPQHF

J gene: TRBJ2-3
V gene: TRBV12-3/TRBV12-4
CDR3 protein: CASSFSAGGLLGDTQYF

J gene: TRBJ1-6
V gene: TRBV9
CDR3 protein: CASSPGDNSPLHF

J gene: TRBJ2-2
V gene: TRBV28
CDR3 protein: CASSFSDIPGELFF

J gene: TRBJ2-7
V gene: TRBV29-1
CDR3 protein: CSVDGQGRYEQYF

J gene: TRBJ2-3
V gene: TRBV4-3
CDR3 protein: CASGQGQAGVQDTQYF

J gene: TRBJ2-5
V gene: TRBV7-2
CDR3 protein: CASSLASLANEQYF

J gene: TRBJ2-5
V gene: TRBV20-1
CDR3 protein: CSARDHAGGRPETQYF

J gene: TRBJ1-2
V gene: TRBV20-1
CDR3 protein: CSPNRAQPGDYGYTF

J gene: TRBJ2-1
V gene: TRBV20-1
CDR3 protein: CSAPAINEQFF

J gene: TRBJ2-3
V gene: TRBV20-1
CDR3 protein: CSAQYGGVWADTQYF

J gene: TRBJ2-5
V gene: TRBV3-1
CDR3 protein: CASSHATSSGQQTQYF

J gene: TRBJ2-1
V gene: TRBV4-3
CDR3 protein: CASSQGPSGEQFF

J gene: TRBJ1-1
V gene: TRBV20-1
CDR3 protein: CSAMNPNTEAFF

J gene: TRBJ2-4
V gene: TRBV15
CDR3 protein: CATSRDDGHIQYF

J gene: TRBJ2-7
V gene: TRBV4-3
CDR3 protein: CASSRTLTRGPYEQYF

J gene: TRBJ2-3
V gene: TRBV4-3
CDR3 protein: CASSLRRTSGGITDTQYF

J gene: TRBJ1-1
V gene: TRBV29-1
CDR3 protein: CSVRGAENTEAFF

J gene: TRBJ2-1
V gene: TRBV18
CDR3 protein: CASSLRSSYGNEQFF

J gene: TRBJ2-2
V gene: TRBV7-2
CDR3 protein: CASSSPSIPGELFF

J gene: TRBJ1-2
V gene: TRBV5-1
CDR3 protein: CASSSGDYGYTF

J gene: TRBJ1-2
V gene: TRBV12-3/TRBV12-4
CDR3 protein: CASSAYSTADYGYTF

J gene: TRBJ1-4
V gene: TRBV15
CDR3 protein: CATSISWGATNEKLFF